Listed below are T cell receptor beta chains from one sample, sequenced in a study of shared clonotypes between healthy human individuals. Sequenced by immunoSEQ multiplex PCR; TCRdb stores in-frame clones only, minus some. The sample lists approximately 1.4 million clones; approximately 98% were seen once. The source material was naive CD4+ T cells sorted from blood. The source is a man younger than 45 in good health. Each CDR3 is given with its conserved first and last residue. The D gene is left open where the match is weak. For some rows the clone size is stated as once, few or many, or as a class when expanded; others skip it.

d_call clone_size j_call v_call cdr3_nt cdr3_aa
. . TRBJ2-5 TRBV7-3 TGTGCCAGCAGCTCCCTGGGCAGGGAACAAGAGACCCAGTACTTC CASSSLGREQETQYF
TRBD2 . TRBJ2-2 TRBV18 TGTGCCAGCTCACCACCACGGAGGACTAGCGGGAACACCGGGGAGCTGTTTTTT CASSPPRRTSGNTGELFF
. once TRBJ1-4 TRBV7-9 TGTGCCAGCAGCTTAAACAGGCTTATGGAGGCTGAAAAACTGTTTTTT CASSLNRLMEAEKLFF
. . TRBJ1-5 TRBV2 TGTGCCAGCAGTGAAGCATCTGGGTTATGGCAGATGAGCAATCAGCCCCAGCATTTT CASSEASGLWQMSNQPQHF
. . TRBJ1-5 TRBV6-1 TGTGCCAGCAGTAAGACAGGATATAGCAATCAGCCCCAGCATTTT CASSKTGYSNQPQHF
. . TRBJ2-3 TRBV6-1 TGTGCCAGCAGCACACAATCGGGCACAGATACGCAGTATTTT CASSTQSGTDTQYF
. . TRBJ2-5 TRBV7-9 TGTGCCAGCACCCACTACGGTGTCGGGGAGACCCAGTACTTC CASTHYGVGETQYF
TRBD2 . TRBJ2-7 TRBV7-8 TGTGCCAGCACCAACCCTTTGGCGGGAGTTTGGGAGCAGTACTTC CASTNPLAGVWEQYF
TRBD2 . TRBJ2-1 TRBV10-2 TGCGCCAGCAGTGAGGCTAGCGGTGCCTACAATGAGCAGTTCTTC CASSEASGAYNEQFF
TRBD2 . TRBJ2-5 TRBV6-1 TGTGCCAGCAGTGAAGCGTTGACTAGCGGGATTGAGACCCAGTACTTC CASSEALTSGIETQYF
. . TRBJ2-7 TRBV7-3 TGTGCCAGCAGCTTATCATTTGGCGGTTCCTACGAGCAGTACTTC CASSLSFGGSYEQYF
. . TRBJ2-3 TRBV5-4 TGTGCCAGCAGACGCACAGATACGCAGTATTTT CASRRTDTQYF
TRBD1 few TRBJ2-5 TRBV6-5 TGTGCCAGCGCCTCAACACAGGGGGCGAGAGAGACCCAGTACTTC CASASTQGARETQYF
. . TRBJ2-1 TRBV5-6 TGTGCCAGCAGCTTCCGATACAATGAGCAGTTCTTC CASSFRYNEQFF
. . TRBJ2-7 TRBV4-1 TGCGCCAGCAGCTATACCCGGGTCTCAGGCGAGCAGTACTTC CASSYTRVSGEQYF
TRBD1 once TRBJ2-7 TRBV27 TGTGCCAGCAGTCACGGACAGGGTAGCGAGCAGTACTTC CASSHGQGSEQYF
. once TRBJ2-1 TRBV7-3 TGTGCCAGCAGCTTACGTAATATGCAGGCTGGTCTCTACAATGAGCAGTTCTTC CASSLRNMQAGLYNEQFF
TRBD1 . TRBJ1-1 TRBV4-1 TGCGCCAGCAGCCAAGCACAGGGGAAGAACACTGAAGCTTTCTTT CASSQAQGKNTEAFF
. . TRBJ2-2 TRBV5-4 TGTGCCAGCAGCCTAGACAGGACCAACACCGGGGAGCTGTTTTTT CASSLDRTNTGELFF